The 6 T cell receptor beta chains below all came from one sample that was sequenced in a study of graft-versus-host responses after intestinal transplantation. These receptors lack a known antigen. The table came from immunoSEQ multiplex PCR; TCRdb's copy has only in-frame clones and leaves some out. The data show roughly 90,000 clones, with around 93% seen just once and 0.35% held by the top ten. This specimen was unstimulated CD4+ T cells sorted from spleen or lymph node cells, taken before transplant. The origin of the receptors is a human donor who was the organ donor for an intestinal transplant.

Written as DNA, the CDR3 is TGTGCCAGCAGTTACCTAAGCGGAATTGGGACCCAGTACTTC. Its translation: CASSYLSGIGTQYF. The V gene is TRBV6-5, the J gene TRBJ2-5, with a weak D call TRBD2 (5 bases). The CDR3 length is 14 residues. Trimming removed 2 bases from V and 7 bases from J, with 14 bases in between. Germline CDR1 is MNHEY and CDR2 is SVGAGI.

The V call is TRBV28, the J call TRBJ2-7; 7 bases are a match to TRBD1. The junction had 8 bases not matched to a gene; V was cut back by 7 bases and J by 2 bases. CDR3 length equals 14 residues. From germline, CDR1 is MDHEN and CDR2 SYDVKM. CDR3 in amino acids: CASIFNRGAYEQYF. The DNA for the CDR3 is TGTGCCAGCATTTTCAACAGGGGCGCCTACGAGCAGTACTTC. The variable domain in full, with the rest retrieved from reference TRBV28 and TRBJ2-7, is DVKVTQSSRYLVKRTGEKVFLECVQDMDHENMFWYRQDPGLGLRLIYFSYDVKMKEKGDIPEGYSVSREKKERFSLILESASTNQTSMYLCASIFNRGAYEQYFGPGTRLTVT.

The chain joins TRBV2 to TRBJ1-1; TRBD1 matches 8 bases. The length of the CDR3 is 16 residues. Per the germline V gene, CDR1 is SNHLY and CDR2 is FYNNEI. Losses at the gene ends were 2 bases for V and 4 bases for J; bases not matched to a gene: 9. CDR3 DNA sequence: TGTGCCAGCAGTGAATCCAAGGGACAGGAGGGCACTGAAGCTTTCTTT. Its translation: CASSESKGQEGTEAFF.

The gene calls are TRBV5-4 and TRBJ1-2, with unresolved D. The germline CDR1 and CDR2 sequences are SGHNT and YYREEE (reference sequence). Trimming took off 0 bases at V and 5 bases at J, with 11 bases between the two ends. This CDR3 contains 14 residues. The CDR3 DNA reads as TGTGCCAGCAGCTTGGAGGGAGGAAGGTATGGCTACACCTTC. It yields the protein CASSLEGGRYGYTF. Together with reference TRBV5-4 and TRBJ1-2, the CDR3 gives the full variable domain: ETGVTQSPTHLIKTRGQQVTLRCSSQSGHNTVSWYQQALGQGPQFIFQYYREEENGRGNFPPRFSGLQFPNYSSELNVNALELDDSALYLCASSLEGGRYGYTFGSGTRLTVV.

The gene calls are TRBV7-2 and TRBJ2-3; 11 bases are shared with TRBD2. After removal of 2 bases from V and 6 bases from J, the junction contained 4 bases not matched to a gene. The CDR3 consists of 15 residues. Germline-derived CDR1 and CDR2 are SGHTA and FQGNSA. The CDR3 loop reads CASSLSSGRGDTQYF. DNA for the CDR3: TGTGCCAGCAGCTTAAGTAGCGGGAGGGGGGATACGCAGTATTTT.

This clone was seen only once. CDR3 sequence reads: CASSPRKDRAGNTIYF. CDR3 DNA sequence: TGTGCCAGCAGCCCTAGAAAGGACAGGGCTGGAAACACCATATATTTT. The gene calls are TRBV11-3 and TRBJ1-3; 8 positions match TRBD1. Germline V CDR1 and CDR2: SGHNT, YENEEA. The CDR3 has 16 amino acids. Trimming took 5 bases from V and 2 from J; bases not matched to a gene: 8.